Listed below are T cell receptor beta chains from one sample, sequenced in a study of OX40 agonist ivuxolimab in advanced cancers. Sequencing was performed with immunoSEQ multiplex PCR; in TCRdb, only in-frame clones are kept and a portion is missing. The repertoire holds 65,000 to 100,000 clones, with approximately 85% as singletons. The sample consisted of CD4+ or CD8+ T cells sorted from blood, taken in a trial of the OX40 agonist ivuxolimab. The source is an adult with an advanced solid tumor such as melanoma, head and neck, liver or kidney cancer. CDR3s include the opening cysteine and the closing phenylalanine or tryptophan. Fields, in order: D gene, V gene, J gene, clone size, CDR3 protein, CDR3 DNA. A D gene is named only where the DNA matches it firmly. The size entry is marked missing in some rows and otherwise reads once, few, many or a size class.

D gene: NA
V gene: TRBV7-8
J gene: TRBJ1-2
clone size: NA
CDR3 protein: CASSLKPLGDGYGYTF
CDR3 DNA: TGTGCCAGCAGCCTCAAGCCTCTGGGGGATGGCTATGGCTACACCTTC

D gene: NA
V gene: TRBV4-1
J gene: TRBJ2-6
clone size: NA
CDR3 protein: CASSQVPSGANVLTF
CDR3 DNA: TGCGCCAGCAGCCAAGTGCCCTCTGGGGCCAACGTCCTGACTTTC

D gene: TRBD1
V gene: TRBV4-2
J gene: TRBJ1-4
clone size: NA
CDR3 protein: CASSPYRGREKLFF
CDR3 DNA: TGTGCCAGCAGCCCCTACAGGGGGAGAGAAAAACTGTTTTTT

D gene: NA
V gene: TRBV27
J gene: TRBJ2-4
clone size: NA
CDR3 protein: CASSHGPIVAKNIQYF
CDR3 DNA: TGTGCCAGCAGTCACGGGCCCATTGTCGCCAAAAACATTCAGTACTTC

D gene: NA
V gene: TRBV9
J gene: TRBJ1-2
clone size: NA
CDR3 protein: CASSGYGYTF
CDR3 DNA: TGTGCCAGCAGCGGGTATGGCTACACCTTC

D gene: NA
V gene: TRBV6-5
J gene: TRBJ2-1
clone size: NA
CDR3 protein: CASSIDKDSHEQFF
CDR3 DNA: TGTGCCAGCAGTATCGATAAGGACAGCCATGAGCAGTTCTTC

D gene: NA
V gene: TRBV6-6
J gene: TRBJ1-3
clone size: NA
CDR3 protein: CASSGQSGNTIYF
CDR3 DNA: TGTGCCAGCAGTGGACAGTCTGGAAACACCATATATTTT

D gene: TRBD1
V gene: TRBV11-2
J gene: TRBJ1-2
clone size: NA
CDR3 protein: CASSLVTGVDGYTF
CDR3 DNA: TGTGCCAGCAGCTTAGTAACAGGGGTAGATGGCTACACCTTC

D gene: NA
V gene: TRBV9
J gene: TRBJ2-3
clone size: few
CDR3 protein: CASSVGGRQKTDTQYF
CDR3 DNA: TGTGCCAGCAGCGTAGGAGGGAGACAGAAAACAGATACGCAGTATTTT

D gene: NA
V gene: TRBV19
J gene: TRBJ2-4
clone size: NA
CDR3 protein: CASSSPGLQRAKNIQYF
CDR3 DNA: TGTGCCAGTAGTTCCCCGGGCCTTCAACGAGCCAAAAACATTCAGTACTTC

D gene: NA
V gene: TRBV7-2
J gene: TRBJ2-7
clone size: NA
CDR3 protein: CASSRTLTYEQYF
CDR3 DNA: TGTGCCAGCAGTCGTACACTGACCTACGAGCAGTACTTC

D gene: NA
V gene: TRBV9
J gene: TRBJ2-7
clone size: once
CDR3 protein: CASSAGRGPYEQYF
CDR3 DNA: TGTGCCAGCAGCGCCGGACGGGGGCCCTACGAGCAGTACTTC

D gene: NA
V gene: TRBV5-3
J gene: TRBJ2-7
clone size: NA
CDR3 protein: CARSLAVEIEQYF
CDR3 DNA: TGTGCCAGAAGCTTGGCCGTGGAAATCGAGCAGTACTTC

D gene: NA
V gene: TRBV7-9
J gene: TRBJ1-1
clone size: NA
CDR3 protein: CASSPYVTGPGTEAFF
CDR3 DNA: TGTGCCAGCAGCCCCTATGTTACAGGGCCGGGCACTGAAGCTTTCTTT

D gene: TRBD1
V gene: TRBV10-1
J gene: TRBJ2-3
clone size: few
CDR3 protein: CASSRDRGGTDTQYF
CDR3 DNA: TGCGCCAGCAGTCGGGACAGGGGTGGCACAGATACGCAGTATTTT

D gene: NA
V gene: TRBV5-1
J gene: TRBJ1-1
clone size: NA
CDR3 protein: CASSLQGATEAFF
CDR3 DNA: TGCGCCAGCAGCTTGCAAGGTGCCACTGAAGCTTTCTTT

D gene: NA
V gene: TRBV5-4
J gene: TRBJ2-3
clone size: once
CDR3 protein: CASSLDPEPADTQYF
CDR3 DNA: TGTGCCAGCAGCTTGGACCCCGAGCCGGCAGATACGCAGTATTTT

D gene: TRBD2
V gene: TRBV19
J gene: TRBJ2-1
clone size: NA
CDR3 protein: CASSPWTSANEQFF
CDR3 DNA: TGTGCCAGTAGTCCTTGGACTAGCGCTAATGAGCAGTTCTTC

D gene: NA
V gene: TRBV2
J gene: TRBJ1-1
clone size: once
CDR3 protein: CASSEDRQADTEAFF
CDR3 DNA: TGTGCCAGCAGTGAAGACAGGCAGGCGGACACTGAAGCTTTCTTT

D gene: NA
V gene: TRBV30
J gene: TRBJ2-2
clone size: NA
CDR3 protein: CAWNDRTGELFF
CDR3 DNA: TGTGCCTGGAACGACAGGACCGGGGAGCTGTTTTTT

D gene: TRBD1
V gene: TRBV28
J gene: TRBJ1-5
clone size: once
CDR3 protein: CASKYRDRGYQPQHF
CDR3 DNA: TGTGCCAGCAAATACCGGGACAGGGGATATCAGCCCCAGCATTTT

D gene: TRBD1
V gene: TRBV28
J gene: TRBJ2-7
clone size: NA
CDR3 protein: CASRDRAYEQYF
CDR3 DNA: TGTGCCAGCCGGGACAGAGCTTACGAGCAGTACTTC

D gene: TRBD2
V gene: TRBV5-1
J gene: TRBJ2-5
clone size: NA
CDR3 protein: CASTLGGGRQETQYF
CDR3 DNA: TGCGCCAGCACCCTCGGGGGGGGGAGGCAAGAGACCCAGTACTTC

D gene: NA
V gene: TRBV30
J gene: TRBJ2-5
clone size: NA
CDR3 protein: CAWSFTAEETQYF
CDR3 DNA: TGTGCCTGGAGTTTTACAGCTGAGGAGACCCAGTACTTC

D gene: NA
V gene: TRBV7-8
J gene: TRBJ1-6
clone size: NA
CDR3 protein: CASSFEFNNSPLHF
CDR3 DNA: TGTGCCAGCAGCTTTGAATTCAATAATTCACCCCTCCACTTT

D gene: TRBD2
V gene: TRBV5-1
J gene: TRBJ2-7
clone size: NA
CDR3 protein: CASSPTSGNYEQYF
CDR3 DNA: TGCGCCAGCAGCCCGACTAGCGGGAACTACGAGCAGTACTTC

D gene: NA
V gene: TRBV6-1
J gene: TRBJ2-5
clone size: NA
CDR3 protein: CASSQNSYQETQYF
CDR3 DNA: TGTGCCAGCAGCCAGAACAGTTACCAGGAGACCCAGTACTTC

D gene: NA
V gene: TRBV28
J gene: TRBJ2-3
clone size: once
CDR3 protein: CASEGWGTESTDTQYF
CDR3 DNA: TGTGCCAGCGAGGGGTGGGGTACAGAATCCACAGATACGCAGTATTTT

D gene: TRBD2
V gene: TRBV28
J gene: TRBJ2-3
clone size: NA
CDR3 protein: CASSFTGAGGPDPTDTQYF
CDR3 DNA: TGTGCCAGCAGTTTTACCGGAGCGGGAGGGCCAGATCCCACAGATACGCAGTATTTT

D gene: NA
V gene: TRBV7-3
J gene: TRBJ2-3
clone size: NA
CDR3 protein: CASSPHLTSTDTQYF
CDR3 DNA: TGTGCCAGCAGCCCACACCTAACTAGCACAGATACGCAGTATTTT

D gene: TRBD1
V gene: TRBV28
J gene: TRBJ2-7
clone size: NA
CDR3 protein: CASRPGQDSYEQYF
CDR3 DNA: TGTGCCAGCAGACCGGGACAGGACTCATACGAGCAGTACTTC

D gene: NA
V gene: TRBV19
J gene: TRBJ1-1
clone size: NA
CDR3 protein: CASSMSSGVTEAFF
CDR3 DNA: TGTGCCAGTAGTATGTCGTCGGGGGTGACTGAAGCTTTCTTT

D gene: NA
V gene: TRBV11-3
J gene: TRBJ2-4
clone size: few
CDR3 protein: CASSFIGTSIQYF
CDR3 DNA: TGTGCCAGCAGCTTCATAGGGACATCCATTCAGTACTTC

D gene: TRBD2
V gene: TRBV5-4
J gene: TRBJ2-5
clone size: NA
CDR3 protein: CASSDSGSLRGQETQYF
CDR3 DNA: TGTGCCAGCAGCGACAGCGGGAGCCTGAGGGGGCAAGAGACCCAGTACTTC

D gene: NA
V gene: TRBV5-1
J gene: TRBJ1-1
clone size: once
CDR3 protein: CASSLNGEMNTEAFF
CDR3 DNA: TGCGCCAGCAGCTTAAATGGGGAAATGAACACTGAAGCTTTCTTT

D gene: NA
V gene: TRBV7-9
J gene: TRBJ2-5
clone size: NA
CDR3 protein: CASSPRGEETQYF
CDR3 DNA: TGTGCCAGCAGCCCCAGGGGGGAAGAGACCCAGTACTTC

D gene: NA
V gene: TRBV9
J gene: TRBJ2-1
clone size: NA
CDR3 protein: CASSRQGYNEQFF
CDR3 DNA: TGTGCCAGCAGTCGCCAGGGATACAATGAGCAGTTCTTC

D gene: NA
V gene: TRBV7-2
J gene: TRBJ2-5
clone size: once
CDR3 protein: CASSLKAVQETQYF
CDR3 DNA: TGTGCCAGCAGCTTAAAGGCGGTTCAAGAGACCCAGTACTTC

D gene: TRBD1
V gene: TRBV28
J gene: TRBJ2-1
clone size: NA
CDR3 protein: CASTLHRGRRDFEQFF
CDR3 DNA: TGTGCCAGCACCCTCCACAGGGGACGGCGCGATTTTGAGCAGTTCTTC